This entry lists 14 T cell receptor beta chains sequenced from one sample in a study of monozygotic twins with inflammatory bowel disease. TCRdb reprocessed the 5' RACE reads; each CDR3 protein has one entry and no DNA is given. The repertoire table contains approximately 150,000 distinct CDR3 sequences. The material sequenced was blood. These receptors all stem from a human donor with ulcerative colitis or Crohn's disease, or a healthy co-twin of an affected twin (not recorded which).

The rearrangement joins TRBV30 to TRBJ1-1; TCRdb lists TRBD1, though no DNA is available to test this call. Per germline, CDR1 GTSNPN and CDR2 SVGIG (reference sequence). The CDR3 extends over 13 amino acids. CDR3: CAWMEGAETEAFF.

The chain couples TRBV6-2 or TRBV6-3 to TRBJ2-1; the D call from TCRdb, TRBD1, cannot be confirmed without DNA. The CDR3 runs 14 residues. Germline CDR1 is MNHEY and CDR2 is SVGEGT. The CDR3 here is CASSRAAGYDEQFF.

J is TRBJ2-4 and V is TRBV3-1; as DNA is missing, the TRBD1 call by TCRdb cannot be tested. CDR1 and CDR2 (germline): LGHDT, YNNKEL (reference sequence). CDR3 size: 14 residues. CDR3 sequence reads: CASSQGATKNIQYF.

V and J are TRBV18 and TRBJ2-7. The CDR3 is 12 residues long. Germline loops: CDR1 KGHSH, CDR2 LQKENI. The CDR3 loop is CASAWDSDEQYF. Together with reference TRBV18 and TRBJ2-7, the CDR3 gives the full variable domain: NAGVMQNPRHLVRRRGQEARLRCSPMKGHSHVYWYRQLPEEGLKFMVYLQKENIIDESGMPKERFSAEFPKEGPSILRIQQVVRGDSAAYFCASAWDSDEQYFGPGTRLTVT.

The V and J genes are TRBV20-1 and TRBJ2-3. Germline V gene sequence: CDR1 DFQATT, CDR2 SNEGSKA (reference sequence). This CDR3 has 16 amino acids. CDR3 sequence reads: CSATRPLAETTDTQYF.

The rearrangement joins TRBV7-9 to TRBJ1-5; TCRdb's assignment of TRBD1 cannot be checked, as there is no DNA. Germline V gene data show CDR1 as SEHNR and CDR2 as FQNEAQ (reference sequence). This CDR3 is built from 14 residues. The CDR3 reads CASGAPGSNQPQHF.

The chain uses TRBV7-2 and TRBJ1-6; TCRdb returns TRBD1, unconfirmable since there is no DNA. Germline CDR1 SGHTA, CDR2 FQGNSA. The CDR3 has 15 residues. The CDR3 here is CASSFSGTDNSPLHF.

The chain is built from TRBV5-1 and TRBJ2-5; lacking DNA, the TRBD1 call made by TCRdb goes unchecked. Germline-derived CDR1 and CDR2 are SGHRS and YFSETQ. This CDR3 has 13 residues. This chain's CDR3 is CASSTGAAETQYF.

The chain employs TRBV7-8 and TRBJ2-3. Germline V gene sequence: CDR1 SGHVS, CDR2 FQNEAQ. The CDR3 has 18 amino acids. This CDR3 is CASSIGPFRSRRTDTQYF.

The V and J genes are TRBV30 and TRBJ2-5; TCRdb's D call of TRBD2 is untestable without DNA. Germline V gives CDR1 GTSNPN, CDR2 SVGIG (reference sequence). The CDR3 runs to 16 residues. CDR3 sequence: CAWRRLAGGPRETQYF.

The chain is built from TRBV4-1 and TRBJ1-2. The CDR3 is made up of 14 amino acids. CDR1 and CDR2 from the germline V gene are MGHRA and YSYEKL. CDR3 amino acids: CASSQVLDNYGYTF.

V is TRBV28 and J is TRBJ2-7; no DNA is available, so the TRBD1 call from TCRdb remains unchecked. This CDR3 is built from 16 residues. CDR1 is MDHEN, CDR2 SYDVKM, per germline. The CDR3 region is CASSLGEGTGYDEQYF.

The V gene is TRBV20-1, the J gene TRBJ2-3; TCRdb proposes TRBD2, but this gene call is untestable without DNA. Germline CDR1 and CDR2: DFQATT and SNEGSKA (reference sequence). This CDR3 has 14 amino acids. The CDR3 protein is CSARLAGGSDTQYF.

V gene TRBV5-4 combines with J gene TRBJ1-2; TCRdb picks TRBD1, but there is no DNA to check that call. The germline CDR1 and CDR2 sequences are SGHNT and YYREEE (reference sequence). The CDR3 sequence is 14 residues long. The CDR3 sequence is CASSGGAGAYGYTF.